The clone carrying this TCR beta chain was recorded a few times. This entry belongs to a study of blood T cells in healthy people across ages. Each donor's blood draw was 8.5 to 10 milliliters of peripheral blood. Germline assignment: CDR1 SGHVS and CDR2 FQNEAQ. The CDR3 loop spans 13 amino acids. With 5 bases removed from V and 8 bases from J, the gap between germline ends came to 15 bases. Sample-barcoded 5' priming and a J-beta primer mix drove a second PCR of about 6 to 12 cycles. MiXCR, run by TCRdb on the 5' RACE reads, gives a single entry per CDR3 protein. Seen here are fewer than 800,000 distinct CDR3 sequences, about 30% observed once, and the top ten hold roughly 14%.

Material: blood. The rearrangement uses TRBV7-8 and TRBJ1-1; D is unresolved. The source of this sequence is a woman over 75 in good health. As DNA, the CDR3 is TGTGCCAGCAGCATCACAAGGACCAAGGAAGCTTTCTTT. Translation gives CASSITRTKEAFF.